This T cell receptor beta chain was profiled in a study of molecular identifiers for immune sequencing clone quantification. Study overall: In the replicates, RNA derived from roughly 20,000 or 100,000 naive CD8 cells was divided into five parts, and four were sequenced. Study-wide results and limits: Whereas clones above 20 RNA copies held under 1% of naive-cell molecules, they held over 97% of effector molecules.

TCRdb analysed the PCR reads with MiXCR anew, one entry per CDR3 protein. The data show 60,000 to 70,000 distinct CDR3 sequences, around 20% seen once. This clonotype counts as medium-sized. Its antigen remains unidentified. This clonotype originated in a human donor in good health. Some libraries in this study had Jurkat cell RNA spiked in. The sequencing sample was made of naive CD8+ T cells from blood, with Jurkat cell RNA spiked in. Documented subset: FACS-sorted CD8+CD4-CCR7+CD45RA+ naive T cells.

For the CDR3, the DNA is TGTGCCAGCAGCTCACCTAGCGGGGTAGCCAAAAACATTCAGTACTTC. Translation: CASSSPSGVAKNIQYF. The rearrangement uses TRBV7-2 and TRBJ2-4; 9 bases match TRBD2. V lost 4 bases and J lost 0; bases outside the gene matches: 4. This CDR3 contains 16 residues. Germline V CDR1 and CDR2: SGHTA, FQGNSA.